The following is a T cell receptor beta chain sequence with its context. The sample belongs to a study of blood T cells in healthy people across ages. The germline V gene encodes CDR1 LNHNV and CDR2 YYDKDF (reference sequence). The CDR3 runs to 13 residues. After removal of 6 bases from V and 9 bases from J, the junction contained 7 bases not matched to a gene. A J-beta primer mix and a sample-barcoded 5' primer were used in a second PCR of roughly 6 to 11 cycles. TCRdb processed the 5' RACE reads anew with MiXCR; each CDR3 protein has one entry. The profile shows fewer than 2,000,000 distinct CDR3 sequences, 34% of them singletons.

Sequencing was performed on blood. The chain employs TRBV15 and TRBJ1-5, with TRBD1 matching over 8 bases. This receptor was taken from a young woman in good health. DNA of the CDR3: TGTGCCACCAGTACTCAGGGGGCCTGGCCCCAGCATTTT. Encoded protein: CATSTQGAWPQHF.